This T cell receptor (beta chain) was captured in a study of T cell responses to AZD1222 COVID-19 vaccine. Notes on the study in general: Females made up more of the donors, who were largely white British, and clonal diversity may have come out too low. Regions left unmutated in variants are reportedly the target of nearly half of spike-specific TCRs. Only a handful of AZD1222 recipients, more than 5 in all, had baseline seropositivity.

V was trimmed by 8 bases and J by 2 bases, leaving 15 bases between them. Germline values: CDR1 MNHEY, CDR2 SMNVEV (reference sequence). The CDR3 is 14 amino acids. This table comes from immunoSEQ multiplex PCR, and its TCRdb copy is limited to in-frame clones, with some not included. The sample includes roughly 180,000 clones, about 89% seen only once; the top ten take approximately 3.7%. About this clone: Its antigen is currently unknown.

This receptor was obtained from an adult who received the AZD1222 COVID-19 vaccine. The rearrangement joins TRBV27 to TRBJ1-1; D uncertain. This sample comprised peripheral blood, obtained 28 days after the second AZD1222 dose. CDR3 nucleotides: TGTGCCAGCTCCTGGCGGCTAGGAAACACTGAAGCTTTCTTT. It codes for CASSWRLGNTEAFF.